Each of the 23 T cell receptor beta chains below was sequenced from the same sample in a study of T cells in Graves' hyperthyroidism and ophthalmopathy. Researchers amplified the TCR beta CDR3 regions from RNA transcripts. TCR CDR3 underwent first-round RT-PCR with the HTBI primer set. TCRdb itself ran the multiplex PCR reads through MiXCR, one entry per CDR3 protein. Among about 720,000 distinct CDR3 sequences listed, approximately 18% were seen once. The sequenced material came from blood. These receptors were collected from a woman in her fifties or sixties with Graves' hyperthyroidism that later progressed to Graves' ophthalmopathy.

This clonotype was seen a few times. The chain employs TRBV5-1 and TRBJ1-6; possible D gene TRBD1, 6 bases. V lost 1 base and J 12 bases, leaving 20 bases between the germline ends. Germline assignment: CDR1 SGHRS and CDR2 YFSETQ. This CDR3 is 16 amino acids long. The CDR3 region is CASSLRSGLGGQPLHF. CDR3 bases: TGCGCCAGCAGCTTGCGATCGGGACTAGGGGGGCAACCCCTCCACTTT.

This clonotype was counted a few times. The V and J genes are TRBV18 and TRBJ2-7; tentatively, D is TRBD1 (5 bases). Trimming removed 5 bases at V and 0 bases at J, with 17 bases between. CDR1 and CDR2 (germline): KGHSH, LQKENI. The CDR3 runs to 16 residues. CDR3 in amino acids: CASSSTLDTYSYEQYF. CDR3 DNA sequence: TGTGCCAGCTCATCTACCCTGGACACCTACTCCTACGAGCAGTACTTC.

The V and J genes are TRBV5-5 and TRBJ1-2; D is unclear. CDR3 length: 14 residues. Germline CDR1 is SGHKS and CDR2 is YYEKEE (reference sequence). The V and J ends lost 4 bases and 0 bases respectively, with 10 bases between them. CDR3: CASSRRLANYGYTF. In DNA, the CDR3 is TGTGCCAGCAGCCGCCGTTTAGCTAACTATGGCTACACCTTC.

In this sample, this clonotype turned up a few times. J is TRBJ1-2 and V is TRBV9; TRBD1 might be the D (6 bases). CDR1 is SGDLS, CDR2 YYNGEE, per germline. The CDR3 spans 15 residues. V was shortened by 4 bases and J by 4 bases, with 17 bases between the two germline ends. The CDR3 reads CASSPAIEGVYGYTF. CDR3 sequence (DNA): TGTGCCAGCAGCCCCGCTATCGAGGGGGTCTATGGCTACACCTTC. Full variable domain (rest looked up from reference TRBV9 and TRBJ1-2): DSGVTQTPKHLITATGQRVTLRCSPRSGDLSVYWYQQSLDQGLQFLIQYYNGEERAKGNILERFSAQQFPDLHSELNLSSLELGDSALYFCASSPAIEGVYGYTFGSGTRLTVV.

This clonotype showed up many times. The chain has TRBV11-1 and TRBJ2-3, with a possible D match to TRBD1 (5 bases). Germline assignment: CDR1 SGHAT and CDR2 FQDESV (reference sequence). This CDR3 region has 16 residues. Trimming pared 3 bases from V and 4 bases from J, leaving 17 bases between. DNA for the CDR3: TGTGCCAGCAGCTTGGAAGGCCCCGTGGGGCCAGATACGCAGTATTTT. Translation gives CASSLEGPVGPDTQYF.

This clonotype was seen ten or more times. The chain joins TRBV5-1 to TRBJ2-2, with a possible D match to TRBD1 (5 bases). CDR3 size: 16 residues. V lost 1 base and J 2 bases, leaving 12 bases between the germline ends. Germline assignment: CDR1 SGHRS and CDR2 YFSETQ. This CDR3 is CASSLLPQGNTGELFF. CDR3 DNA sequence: TGCGCCAGCAGCTTGTTGCCCCAGGGTAACACCGGGGAGCTGTTTTTT.

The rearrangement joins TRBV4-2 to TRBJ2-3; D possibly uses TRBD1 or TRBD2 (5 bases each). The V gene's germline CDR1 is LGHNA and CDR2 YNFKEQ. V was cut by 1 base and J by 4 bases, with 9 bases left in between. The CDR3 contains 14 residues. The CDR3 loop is CASSQGGNADTQYF. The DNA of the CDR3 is TGTGCCAGCAGCCAAGGGGGGAACGCAGATACGCAGTATTTT.

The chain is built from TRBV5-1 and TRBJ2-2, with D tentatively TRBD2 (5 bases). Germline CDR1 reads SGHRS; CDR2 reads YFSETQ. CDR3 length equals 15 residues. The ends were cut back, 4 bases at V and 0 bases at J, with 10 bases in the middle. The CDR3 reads CASSIRDPNTGELFF. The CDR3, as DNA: TGCGCCAGCAGCATCCGGGATCCGAACACCGGGGAGCTGTTTTTT.

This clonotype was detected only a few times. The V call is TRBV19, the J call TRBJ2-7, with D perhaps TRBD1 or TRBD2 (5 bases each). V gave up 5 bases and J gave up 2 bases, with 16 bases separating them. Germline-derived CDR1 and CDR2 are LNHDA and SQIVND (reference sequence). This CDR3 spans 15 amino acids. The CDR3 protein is CASSGGRAVAYEQYF. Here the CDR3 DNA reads TGTGCCAGTAGTGGGGGAAGAGCAGTAGCCTACGAGCAGTACTTC.

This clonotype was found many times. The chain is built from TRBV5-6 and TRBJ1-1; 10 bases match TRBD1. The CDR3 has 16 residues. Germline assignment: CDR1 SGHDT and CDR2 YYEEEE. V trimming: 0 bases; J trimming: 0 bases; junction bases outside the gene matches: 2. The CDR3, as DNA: TGTGCCAGCAGCTTGGGACAGGGGGCGATGAACACTGAAGCTTTCTTT. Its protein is CASSLGQGAMNTEAFF.

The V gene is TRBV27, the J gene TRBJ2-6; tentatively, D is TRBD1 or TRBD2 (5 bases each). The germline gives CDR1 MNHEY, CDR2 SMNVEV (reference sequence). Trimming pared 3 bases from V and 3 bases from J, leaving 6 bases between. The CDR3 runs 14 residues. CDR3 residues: CASSFGGGANVLTF. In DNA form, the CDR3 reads TGTGCCAGCAGTTTTGGGGGTGGGGCCAACGTCCTGACTTTC.

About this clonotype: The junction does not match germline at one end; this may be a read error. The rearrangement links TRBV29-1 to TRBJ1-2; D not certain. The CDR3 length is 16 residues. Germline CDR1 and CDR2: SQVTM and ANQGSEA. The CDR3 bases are TGCAGCGTTGAGAGTCAATTGGTATCCAAAGGCTATGGCTACGCCTTC. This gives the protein CSVESQLVSKGYGYAF.

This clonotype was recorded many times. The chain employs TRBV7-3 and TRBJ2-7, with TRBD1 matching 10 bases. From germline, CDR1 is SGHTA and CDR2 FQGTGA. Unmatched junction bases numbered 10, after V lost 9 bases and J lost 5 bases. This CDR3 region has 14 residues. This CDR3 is CASSTTGGLDEQYF. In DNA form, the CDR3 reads TGTGCCAGTTCTACGACAGGGGGCTTAGACGAGCAGTACTTC.

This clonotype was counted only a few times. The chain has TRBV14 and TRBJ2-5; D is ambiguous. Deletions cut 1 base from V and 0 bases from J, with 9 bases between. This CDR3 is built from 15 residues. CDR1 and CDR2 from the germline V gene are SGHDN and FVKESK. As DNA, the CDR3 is TGTGCCAGCAGCCAAGGATTGAGTAACCAAGAGACCCAGTACTTC. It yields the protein CASSQGLSNQETQYF.

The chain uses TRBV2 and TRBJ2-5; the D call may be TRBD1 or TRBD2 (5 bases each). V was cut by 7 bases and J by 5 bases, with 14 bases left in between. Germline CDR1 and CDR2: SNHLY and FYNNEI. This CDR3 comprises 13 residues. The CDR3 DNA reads TGTGCCAGCACTGAGGGGCCGGGTGAGACCCAGTACTTC. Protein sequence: CASTEGPGETQYF.

CDR3 in amino acids: CASSQDARKNQPQHF. In DNA, the CDR3 is TGTGCCAGCAGCCAAGACGCTAGGAAAAATCAGCCCCAGCATTTT. J is TRBJ1-5 and V is TRBV3-1, with D unresolved. Looked up from germline, CDR1 is LGHDT and CDR2 is YNNKEL (reference sequence). The CDR3 runs to 15 residues. Between the trimmed V and J ends, which lost 0 bases and 4 bases, there was a span of 10 bases.

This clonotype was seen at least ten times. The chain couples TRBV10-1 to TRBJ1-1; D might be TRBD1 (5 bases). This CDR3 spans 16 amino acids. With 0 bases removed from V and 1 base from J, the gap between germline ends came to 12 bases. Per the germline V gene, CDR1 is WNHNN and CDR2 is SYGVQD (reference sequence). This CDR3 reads CASSESGGTRNTEAFF. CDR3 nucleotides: TGCGCCAGCAGTGAGTCGGGCGGGACGCGGAACACTGAAGCTTTCTTT.

The CDR3 nucleotides are TGTGCCAGCAGTTTAATAGCCCGGGGCTACAATGAGCAGTTCTTC. This sequence encodes CASSLIARGYNEQFF. The J gene is TRBJ2-1, the V gene TRBV27, with a tentative D call TRBD2 (5 bases). Germline CDR1 and CDR2: MNHEY and SMNVEV (reference sequence). The CDR3 loop spans 15 amino acids. The V end was cut by 2 bases, the J end by 3 bases, with 11 bases between.

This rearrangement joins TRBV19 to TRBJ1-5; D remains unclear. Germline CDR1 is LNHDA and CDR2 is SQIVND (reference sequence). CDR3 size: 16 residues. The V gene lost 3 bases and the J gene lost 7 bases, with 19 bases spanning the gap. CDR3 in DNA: TGTGCCAGTAGTATTGATCGAGGCGTCGGTGGACAGCCCCAGCATTTT. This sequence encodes CASSIDRGVGGQPQHF.

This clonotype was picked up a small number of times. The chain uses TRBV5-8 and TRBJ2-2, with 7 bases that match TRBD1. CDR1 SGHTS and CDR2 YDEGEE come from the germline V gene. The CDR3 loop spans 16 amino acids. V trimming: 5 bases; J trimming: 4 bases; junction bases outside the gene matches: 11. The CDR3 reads CASSPLGQDFTGELFF. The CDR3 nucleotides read TGTGCCAGCAGTCCTCTTGGACAGGACTTCACCGGGGAGCTGTTTTTT.

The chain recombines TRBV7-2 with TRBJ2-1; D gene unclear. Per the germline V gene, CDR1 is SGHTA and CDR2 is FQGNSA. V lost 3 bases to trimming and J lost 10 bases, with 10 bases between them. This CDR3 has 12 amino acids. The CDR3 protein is CASSFSRAEQFF. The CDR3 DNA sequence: TGTGCCAGCAGCTTTAGCCGAGCAGAGCAGTTCTTC.

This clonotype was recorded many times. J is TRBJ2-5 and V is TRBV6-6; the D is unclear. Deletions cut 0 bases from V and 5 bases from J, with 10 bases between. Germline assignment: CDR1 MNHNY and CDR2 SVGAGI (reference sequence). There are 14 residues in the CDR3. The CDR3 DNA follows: TGTGCCAGCAGTTACTCGGTAGCACGGGAGACCCAGTACTTC. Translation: CASSYSVARETQYF.

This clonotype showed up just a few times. CDR3 DNA sequence: TGCGCCAGCAGCCGAGGACGGAGCTCCTACAATGAGCAGTTCTTC. It is translated as CASSRGRSSYNEQFF. The rearrangement links TRBV4-1 to TRBJ2-1; D is uncertain. Trimming stripped 4 bases from V and 0 bases from J, with 10 bases between. The CDR3 loop spans 15 amino acids. Germline V gene sequence: CDR1 MGHRA, CDR2 YSYEKL.